This T cell receptor beta chain was retrieved from a study of T cells in Graves' hyperthyroidism and ophthalmopathy. Findings and caveats of the study: It was a median approximately 7.1 months before onset that the model predicted ophthalmopathy. Stable hyperthyroidism was told apart from ophthalmopathy by a model built on 13 V-J features. Most expanded thyroid clonotypes above 0.001 recurred in blood.

Regions amplified from RNA transcripts were the TCR beta CDR3 regions. The HTBI primer set drove a first-round RT-PCR of the TCR CDR3. Each CDR3 protein gets one entry after TCRdb re-called the multiplex PCR reads with MiXCR. The sample lists about 250,000 distinct CDR3 sequences; 24% were seen once. Using around 10 ml of fresh peripheral blood, PBMCs were prepared. In germline, CDR1 is MDHEN, CDR2 SYDVKM. V was trimmed by 6 bases and J by 7 bases, leaving 15 bases between them. The CDR3 loop spans 14 amino acids. Ten or more counts support this clonotype. Antigen specificity is unknown. The V and J genes are TRBV28 and TRBJ2-2, with TRBD2 as a possible D gene (5 bases). The clonotype comes from a woman aged 40 to 50 with Graves' ophthalmopathy. The material sequenced was blood. CDR3 residues: CASRTSGLHGELFF. The DNA for the CDR3 is TGTGCCAGCAGGACCTCGGGGTTACACGGGGAGCTGTTTTTT.